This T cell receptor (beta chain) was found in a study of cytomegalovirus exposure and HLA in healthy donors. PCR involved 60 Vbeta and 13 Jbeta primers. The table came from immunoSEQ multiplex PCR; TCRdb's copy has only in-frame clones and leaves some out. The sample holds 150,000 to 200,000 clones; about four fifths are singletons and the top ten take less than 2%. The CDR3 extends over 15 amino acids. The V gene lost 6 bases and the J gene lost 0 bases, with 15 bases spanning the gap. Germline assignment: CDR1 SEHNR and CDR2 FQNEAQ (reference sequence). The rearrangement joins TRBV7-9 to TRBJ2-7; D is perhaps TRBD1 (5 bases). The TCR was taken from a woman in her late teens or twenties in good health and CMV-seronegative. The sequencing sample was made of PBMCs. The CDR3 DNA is TGTGCCAGCAGTCTCGACAGCGCTCCCTCCTACGAGCAGTACTTC. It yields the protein CASSLDSAPSYEQYF.